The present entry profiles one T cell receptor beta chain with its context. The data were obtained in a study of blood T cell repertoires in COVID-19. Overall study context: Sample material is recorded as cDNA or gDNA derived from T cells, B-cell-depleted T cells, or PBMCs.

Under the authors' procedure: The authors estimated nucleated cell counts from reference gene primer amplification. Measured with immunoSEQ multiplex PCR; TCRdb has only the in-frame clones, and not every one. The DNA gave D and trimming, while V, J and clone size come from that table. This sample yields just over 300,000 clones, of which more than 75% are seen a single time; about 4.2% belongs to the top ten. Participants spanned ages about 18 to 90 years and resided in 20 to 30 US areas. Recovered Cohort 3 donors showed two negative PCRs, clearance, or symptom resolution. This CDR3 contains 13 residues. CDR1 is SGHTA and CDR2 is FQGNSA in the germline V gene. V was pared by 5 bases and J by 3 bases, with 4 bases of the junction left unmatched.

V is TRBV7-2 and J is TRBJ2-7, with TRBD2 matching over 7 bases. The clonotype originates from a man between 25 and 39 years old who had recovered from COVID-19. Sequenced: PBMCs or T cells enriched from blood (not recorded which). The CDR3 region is CASSPGGYYEQYF. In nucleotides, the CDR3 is TGTGCCAGCAGCCCCGGGGGGTACTACGAGCAGTACTTC. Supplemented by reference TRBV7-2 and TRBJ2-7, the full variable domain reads GAGVSQSPSNKVTEKGKDVELRCDPISGHTALYWYRQSLGQGLEFLIYFQGNSAPDKSGLPSDRFSAERTGGSVSTLTIQRTQQEDSAVYLCASSPGGYYEQYFGPGTRLTVT.